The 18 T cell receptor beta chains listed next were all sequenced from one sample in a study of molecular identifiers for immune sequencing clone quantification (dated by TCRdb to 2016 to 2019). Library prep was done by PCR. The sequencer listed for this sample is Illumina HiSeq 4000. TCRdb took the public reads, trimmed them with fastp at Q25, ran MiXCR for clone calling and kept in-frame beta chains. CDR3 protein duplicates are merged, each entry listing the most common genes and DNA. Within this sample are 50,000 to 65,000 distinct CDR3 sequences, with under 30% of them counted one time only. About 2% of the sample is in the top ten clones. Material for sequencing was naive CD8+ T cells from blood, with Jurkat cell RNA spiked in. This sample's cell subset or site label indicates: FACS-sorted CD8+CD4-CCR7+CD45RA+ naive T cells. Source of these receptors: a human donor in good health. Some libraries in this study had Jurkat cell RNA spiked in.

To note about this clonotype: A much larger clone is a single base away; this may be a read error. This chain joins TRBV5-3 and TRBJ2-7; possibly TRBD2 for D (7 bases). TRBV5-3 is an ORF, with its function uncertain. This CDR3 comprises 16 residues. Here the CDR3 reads CASSLGFAGAGYEQYF. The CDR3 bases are TGTGCCAGCAGCTTGGGGTTCGCGGGGGCCGGCTACGAGCAGTACTTC.

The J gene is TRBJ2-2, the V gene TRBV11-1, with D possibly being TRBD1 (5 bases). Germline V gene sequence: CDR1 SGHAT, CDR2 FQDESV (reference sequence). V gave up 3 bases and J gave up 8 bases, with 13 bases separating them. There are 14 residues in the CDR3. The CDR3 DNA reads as TGTGCCAGCAGCTTTTACATTCAGGGAGGGGAGCTGTTTTTT. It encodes CASSFYIQGGELFF.

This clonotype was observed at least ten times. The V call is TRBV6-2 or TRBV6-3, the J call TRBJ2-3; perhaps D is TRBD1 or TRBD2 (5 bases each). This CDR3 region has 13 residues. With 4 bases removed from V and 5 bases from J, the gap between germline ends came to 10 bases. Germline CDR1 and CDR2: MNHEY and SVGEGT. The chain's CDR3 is CASSFWGKDTQYF. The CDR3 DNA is TGTGCCAGCAGTTTCTGGGGGAAAGATACGCAGTATTTT.

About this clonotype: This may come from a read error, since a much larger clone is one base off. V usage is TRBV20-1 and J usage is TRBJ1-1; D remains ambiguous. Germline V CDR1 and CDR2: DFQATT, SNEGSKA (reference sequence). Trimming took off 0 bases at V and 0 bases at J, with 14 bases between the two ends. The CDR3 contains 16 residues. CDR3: CSARDWVPRLNTEAFF. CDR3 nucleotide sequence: TGCAGTGCTAGAGATTGGGTGCCGCGACTGAACACTGAAGCTTTCTTT.

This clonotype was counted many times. The CDR3 loop is CSEGLNSNQPQHF. DNA of the CDR3: TGCAGTGAAGGGCTGAATAGCAATCAGCCCCAGCATTTT. V usage is TRBV20-1 and J usage is TRBJ1-5; unclear D gene. The CDR3 length is 13 residues. V lost 7 bases to trimming and J lost 0 bases, with 10 bases between them. Germline-derived CDR1 and CDR2 are DFQATT and SNEGSKA (reference sequence).

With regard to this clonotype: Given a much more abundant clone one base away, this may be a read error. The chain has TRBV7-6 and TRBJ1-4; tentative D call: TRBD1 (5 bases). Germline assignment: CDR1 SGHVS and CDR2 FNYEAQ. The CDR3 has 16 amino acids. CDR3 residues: CASSLGTFATNEELFF. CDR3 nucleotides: TGTGCCAGCAGCTTAGGGACATTTGCAACTAATGAAGAACTGTTTTTT.

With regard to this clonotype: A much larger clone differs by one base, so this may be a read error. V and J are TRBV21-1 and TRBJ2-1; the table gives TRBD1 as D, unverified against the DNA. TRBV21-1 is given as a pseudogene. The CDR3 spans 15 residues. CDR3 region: CASSNQDRGLVEQFF. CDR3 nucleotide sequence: TGTGCCAGCAGCAACCAGGACAGGGGGCTTGTGGAGCAGTTCTTC.

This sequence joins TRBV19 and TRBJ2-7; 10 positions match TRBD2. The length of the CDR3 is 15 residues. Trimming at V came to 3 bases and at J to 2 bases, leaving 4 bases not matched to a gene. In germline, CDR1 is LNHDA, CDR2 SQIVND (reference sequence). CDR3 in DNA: TGTGCCAGTAGTATTGCAGCGGGGGGGACCTACGAGCAGTACTTC. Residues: CASSIAAGGTYEQYF.

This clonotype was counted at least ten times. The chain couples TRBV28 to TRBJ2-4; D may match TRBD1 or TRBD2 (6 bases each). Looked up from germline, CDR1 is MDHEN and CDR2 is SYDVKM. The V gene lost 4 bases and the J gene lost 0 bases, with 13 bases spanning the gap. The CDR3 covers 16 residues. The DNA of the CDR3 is TGTGCCAGCAGTTCGGCGGGGACATTAGCCAAAAACATTCAGTACTTC. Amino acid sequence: CASSSAGTLAKNIQYF.

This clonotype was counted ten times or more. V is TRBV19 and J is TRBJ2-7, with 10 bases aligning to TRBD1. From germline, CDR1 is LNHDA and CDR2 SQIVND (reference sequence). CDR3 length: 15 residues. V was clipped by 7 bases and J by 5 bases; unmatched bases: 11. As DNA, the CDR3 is TGTGCCAGTATGGGAATGACAGGGGGCGACCACGAGCAGTACTTC. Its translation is CASMGMTGGDHEQYF.

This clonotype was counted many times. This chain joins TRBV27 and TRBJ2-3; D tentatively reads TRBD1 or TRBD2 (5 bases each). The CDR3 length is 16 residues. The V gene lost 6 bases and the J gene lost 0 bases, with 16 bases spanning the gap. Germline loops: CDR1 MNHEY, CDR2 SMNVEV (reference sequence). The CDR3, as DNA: TGTGCCAGCAGCCCCCCTGGGACGGCTAGCACAGATACGCAGTATTTT. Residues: CASSPPGTASTDTQYF.

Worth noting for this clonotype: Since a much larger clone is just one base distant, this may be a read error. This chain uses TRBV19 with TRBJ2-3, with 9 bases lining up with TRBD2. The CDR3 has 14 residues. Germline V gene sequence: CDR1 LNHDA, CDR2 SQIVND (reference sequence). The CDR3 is CASSYSGGTDKQCF. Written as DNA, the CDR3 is TGTGCCAGTAGTTATAGCGGGGGCACAGATAAGCAGTGTTTT. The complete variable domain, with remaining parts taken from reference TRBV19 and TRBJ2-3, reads DGGITQSPKYLFRKEGQNVTLSCEQNLNHDAMYWYRQDPGQGLRLIYYSQIVNDFQKGDIAEGYSVSREKKESFPLTVTSAQKNPTAFYLCASSYSGGTDKQCFGPGTRLTVL.

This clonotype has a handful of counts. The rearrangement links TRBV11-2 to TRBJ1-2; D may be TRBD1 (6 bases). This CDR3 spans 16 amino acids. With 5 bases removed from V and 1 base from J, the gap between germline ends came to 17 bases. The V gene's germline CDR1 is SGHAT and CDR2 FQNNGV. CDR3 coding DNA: TGTGCCAGCAGCCCAGAAAGAGGGGGGATTAACTATGGCTACACCTTC. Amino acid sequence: CASSPERGGINYGYTF.

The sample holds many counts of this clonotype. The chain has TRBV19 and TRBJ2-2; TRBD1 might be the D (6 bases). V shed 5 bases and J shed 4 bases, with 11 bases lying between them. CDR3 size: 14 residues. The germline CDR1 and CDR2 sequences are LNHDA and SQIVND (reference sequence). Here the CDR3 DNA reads TGTGCCAGTAGTCTAACACAGGGCACCGGGGAGCTGTTTTTT. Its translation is CASSLTQGTGELFF.

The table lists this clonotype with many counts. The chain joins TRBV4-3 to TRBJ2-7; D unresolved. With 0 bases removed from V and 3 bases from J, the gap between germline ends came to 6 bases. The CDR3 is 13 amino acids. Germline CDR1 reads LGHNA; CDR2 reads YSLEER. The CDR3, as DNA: TGCGCCAGCAGCCAAGATCTGAACTACGAGCAGTACTTC. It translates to CASSQDLNYEQYF.

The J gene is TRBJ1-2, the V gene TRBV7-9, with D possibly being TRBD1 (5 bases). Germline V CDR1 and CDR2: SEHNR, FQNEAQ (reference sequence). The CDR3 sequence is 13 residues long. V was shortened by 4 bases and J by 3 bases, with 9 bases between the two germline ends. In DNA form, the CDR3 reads TGTGCCAGCAGCTCACAGGACCACTATGGCTACACCTTC. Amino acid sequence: CASSSQDHYGYTF. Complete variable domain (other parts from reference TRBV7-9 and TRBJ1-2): DTGVSQNPRHKITKRGQNVTFRCDPISEHNRLYWYRQTLGQGPEFLTYFQNEAQLEKSRLLSDRFSAERPKGSFSTLEIQRTEQGDSAMYLCASSSQDHYGYTFGSGTRLTVV.

The CDR3 DNA is TGCAGCGTTGAAGATTCGGGGGTACAGGAAACCGAGCAGTACTTC. Its translation is CSVEDSGVQETEQYF. This chain connects TRBV29-1 to TRBJ2-7; tentatively, D is TRBD2 (6 bases). The germline V gene encodes CDR1 SQVTM and CDR2 ANQGSEA. The CDR3 loop spans 15 amino acids. The V end lost 0 bases, the J end lost 6 bases, and 18 bases lay between the germline ends.

The CDR3 sequence is CASLREDTDTQYF. The CDR3 DNA follows: TGTGCCAGCCTCCGGGAAGACACAGATACGCAGTATTTT. V is TRBV2 and J is TRBJ2-3, with a weak D call TRBD2 (5 bases). Looked up from germline, CDR1 is SNHLY and CDR2 is FYNNEI. The CDR3 is made up of 13 amino acids. V was pared by 8 bases and J by 2 bases, with 11 bases between.